This passage covers 4 T cell receptor beta chains from one sample sequenced in a study of T-cell memory formation after mild COVID-19. Each CDR3 protein gets one entry after TCRdb re-called the 5' RACE reads with MiXCR. The table includes hundreds of thousands of distinct CDR3 sequences, around a quarter detected once. Specimen: PBMCs or a T cell subset sorted from them (not recorded which). These receptors were collected from an adult woman who had mild COVID-19 (a few samples of this study predate the infection). Cell type and time point are not known.

J is TRBJ2-2 and V is TRBV27; 14 nucleotides align to TRBD2. V gave up 7 bases and J gave up 6 bases; unmatched junction bases: 19. The germline gives CDR1 MNHEY, CDR2 SMNVEV (reference sequence). The CDR3 contains 20 residues. The CDR3 DNA reads as TGTGCCAGCACACCGATAATGACGGGGACTAGCGGGAGACCAGCCGGGGAGCTGTTTTTT. Protein: CASTPIMTGTSGRPAGELFF.

This clonotype was observed a few times. The chain combines TRBV9 with TRBJ1-2, with no clear D. Germline V gives CDR1 SGDLS, CDR2 YYNGEE. The CDR3 runs to 15 residues. V was trimmed by 2 bases and J by 6 bases, leaving 17 bases between them. CDR3 sequence reads: CASSVTSSLGHGYTF. The CDR3 coding sequence is TGTGCCAGCAGCGTCACGTCGTCGTTGGGTCATGGCTACACCTTC.

The chain carries TRBV25-1 and TRBJ2-5, with TRBD1 matching 10 bases. The trim removed 4 bases at V and 4 bases at J, leaving 9 bases unmatched. The CDR3 runs 16 residues. CDR1 and CDR2 (germline): MGHDK, SYGVNS. CDR3 protein: CASSATGTGVGETQYF. In nucleotides, the CDR3 is TGTGCCAGCAGTGCCACCGGGACAGGGGTTGGAGAGACCCAGTACTTC. Drawing the rest from reference TRBV25-1 and TRBJ2-5, the complete variable domain is EADIYQTPRYLVIGTGKKITLECSQTMGHDKMYWYQQDPGMELHLIHYSYGVNSTEKGDLSSESTVSRIRTEHFPLTLESARPSHTSQYLCASSATGTGVGETQYFGPGTRLLVL.

The chain joins TRBV29-1 to TRBJ2-7; tentative D call: TRBD1 (5 bases). The germline V gene encodes CDR1 SQVTM and CDR2 ANQGSEA. The CDR3 consists of 15 residues. V gave up 1 base and J gave up 4 bases, with 17 bases separating them. CDR3 in amino acids: CSVEGGQGGKYEQYF. The CDR3 coding sequence is TGCAGCGTTGAAGGAGGTCAGGGTGGCAAATACGAGCAGTACTTC.